This T cell receptor beta chain was observed in a study of blood T cells in healthy people across ages. Study information: Capturing about one barcoded beta molecule per two T cells was achieved by template switching.

Study-level results: CMV status of donors was not determined, possibly confounding expanded clonotype changes.

As to this clonotype: Its antigen is not identified. One end of the junction fails to match germline, which may point to a read error.

The CDR3 covers 15 residues. Sample-barcoded 5' priming and a J-beta primer mix drove a second PCR of 7 to 11 cycles. One entry per CDR3 protein, called by TCRdb with MiXCR from the 5' RACE reads. Here the sample spans approximately 1.5 million distinct CDR3 sequences, 30% to 40% being singletons. The gene calls are TRBV12-3 or TRBV12-4 and TRBJ2-3; 8 nucleotides line up with TRBD2. This TCR was sampled from a woman in her twenties or thirties in good health. Sequencing was carried out using blood. Here the CDR3 DNA reads TGTGTCAGCAGTTTTTCTAGCGGGAGCACAGATACGCAGTATTTT. Encoded protein: CVSSFSSGSTDTQYF.